This T cell receptor (beta chain) originates from a study of blood T cell dynamics during melanoma immunotherapy. For the study at large: Metastatic melanoma patients received first-line pembrolizumab or nivolumab plus ipilimumab.

J gave up 4 bases and V 2 bases, and 1 base lay outside the gene matches. This CDR3 has 14 amino acids. From germline, CDR1 is SGHRS and CDR2 YFSETQ. This sample's time point: week 3, after first cycle of checkpoint inhibitor. Disease control meant complete response, partial response or stable disease at 12 weeks. Prior systemic cancer therapy, immunosuppressant use and other active malignancies excluded patients. Produced via immunoSEQ multiplex PCR; TCRdb's table is partial and in-frame only. The repertoire consists of about 6,900 clones, with more than 75% occurring once and the leading ten covering roughly 5.2%.

The TCR was taken from a human donor with melanoma. The rearrangement links TRBV5-1 to TRBJ2-1; TRBD2 matches 9 bases. The sample was blood, taken from a patient treated with checkpoint blockade. The CDR3 region is CASSFSGSYNEQFF. For the CDR3, the DNA is TGCGCCAGCAGCTTTAGCGGGAGTTACAATGAGCAGTTCTTC.